The sequence of this TCR beta chain was determined in a study of graft-versus-host responses after intestinal transplantation. Study-wide background: Recipients received multivisceral, liver-intestinal, or isolated intestinal transplants. Tacrolimus and steroids were given for around three years to all recipients after anti-thymocyte globulin induction.

This CDR3 contains 12 residues. Germline-derived CDR1 and CDR2 are SGHTA and FQGNSA. Regarding the study as a whole: After transplant, early declines in HvG clones were associated with peak levels of circulating GvH clones. Individuals carrying graft-donor T cell macrochimerism showed high graft-versus-host to host-versus-graft clonal ratios in allografts.

Only one count was recorded for this clone. Its specificity is not known. The junction and the germline gene differ at one end; a read error may be behind it. Sequenced by immunoSEQ multiplex PCR; TCRdb stores in-frame clones only, minus some. The repertoire consists of 35,000 to 50,000 clones, with 90% to 95% occurring once and the leading ten covering around 0.2%. This rearrangement joins TRBV7-2 to TRBJ2-7; possible D gene TRBD1, 6 bases. The sequence came from a human donor who was the organ donor for an intestinal transplant. The sample consisted of unstimulated CD8+ T cells sorted from spleen or lymph node cells, taken before transplant. As DNA, the CDR3 is TGTGCCAGCAACTTACAGGGTCTGGAGCAGTACTTC. It translates to CASNLQGLEQYF.